The 16 T cell receptor beta chains listed next were all sequenced from one sample in a study of cytomegalovirus exposure and HLA in healthy donors. Vbeta (60) and Jbeta (13) primers were used in the PCR. The protocol was immunoSEQ multiplex PCR, while the TCRdb copy is restricted to in-frame clones and leaves out a portion. The table shows 80,000 or so clones, with 74% occurring only once. Source material: PBMCs. Every receptor here comes from a man aged 25 to 40 in good health and CMV-seropositive.

The chain couples TRBV2 to TRBJ1-5; D possibly corresponds to TRBD1 (6 bases). Germline CDR1 and CDR2: SNHLY and FYNNEI. The V end was cut by 5 bases, the J end by 0 bases, with 8 bases between. The CDR3 spans 14 residues. The CDR3 is CASSRQVSNQPQHF. For the CDR3, the DNA is TGTGCCAGCAGTCGACAGGTTAGCAATCAGCCCCAGCATTTT. The full variable domain, completed using reference TRBV2 and TRBJ1-5, is EPEVTQTPSHQVTQMGQEVILRCVPISNHLYFYWYRQILGQKVEFLVSFYNNEISEKSEIFDDQFSVERPDGSNFTLKIRSTKLEDSAMYFCASSRQVSNQPQHFGDGTRLSIL.

The gene calls are TRBV28 and TRBJ2-7, with 7 nucleotides matching TRBD1. From germline, CDR1 is MDHEN and CDR2 SYDVKM. The CDR3 spans 14 residues. V trimming: 6 bases; J trimming: 1 base; junction bases outside the gene matches: 6. CDR3 nucleotide sequence: TGTGCCAGCAGAGGGACAGCCGTTTCCTACGAGCAGTACTTC. It yields the protein CASRGTAVSYEQYF.

This clone was detected only once. The chain carries TRBV5-1 and TRBJ2-1, with 10 bases that match TRBD1. The germline CDR1 and CDR2 sequences are SGHRS and YFSETQ. The CDR3 is made up of 15 amino acids. J was trimmed by 1 base and V by 4 bases; bases with no gene match: 2. CDR3 residues: CASSRGQGSYNEQFF. CDR3 nucleotides: TGCGCCAGCAGCAGGGGACAGGGGTCCTACAATGAGCAGTTCTTC.

Comment on this clone: A junction end diverges from the germline sequence, so it may reflect a read error. V and J are TRBV18 and TRBJ1-5, with TRBD1 as a possible D gene (6 bases). CDR1 and CDR2 (germline): KGHSH, LQKENI. The CDR3 has 14 amino acids. The CDR3 reads CASSPQGGNQPQHF. The CDR3 region has the DNA TGTGCCAGCTCTCCACAGGGAGGCAATCAGCCCCAGCATTTT.

This clone showed up just once. The DNA for the CDR3 is TGTGCCAGCAGACAGGGGGCGAAGAACACTGAAGCTTTCTTT. This sequence encodes CASRQGAKNTEAFF. This chain uses TRBV2 with TRBJ1-1; 9 positions match TRBD1. Looked up from germline, CDR1 is SNHLY and CDR2 is FYNNEI. There are 14 residues in the CDR3. J was trimmed by 1 base and V by 6 bases; bases with no gene match: 3.

This clone appeared a single time. The CDR3 here is CASSRGIIAVEETQYF. The CDR3 bases are TGTGCCAGCAGCCGCGGCATTATAGCGGTGGAAGAGACCCAGTACTTC. This chain connects TRBV7-8 to TRBJ2-5, with D perhaps matching TRBD2 (6 bases). Germline CDR1 SGHVS, CDR2 FQNEAQ. V was cut by 5 bases and J by 3 bases, with 19 bases left in between. The CDR3 has 16 amino acids.

The chain couples TRBV19 to TRBJ2-1, with 8 bases lining up with TRBD2. Germline lookup yields CDR1 LNHDA and CDR2 SQIVND (reference sequence). Trimming at V came to 5 bases and at J to 4 bases, leaving 7 bases not matched to a gene. The CDR3 sequence is 15 residues long. CDR3 sequence reads: CASSGTSGNYNEQFF. For the CDR3, the DNA is TGTGCCAGTAGTGGAACTAGCGGCAATTACAATGAGCAGTTCTTC.

This clone has just a few counts. The CDR3 loop is CASRTGTSGYEQYF. The DNA of the CDR3 is TGTGCCAGCAGAACCGGGACTAGCGGTTACGAGCAGTACTTC. This chain uses TRBV28 with TRBJ2-5; 11 positions agree with TRBD2. The end of the DNA fits TRBJ2-7 better, so the J call may be wrong. The CDR3 has 14 amino acids. From germline, CDR1 is MDHEN and CDR2 SYDVKM.

The V and J genes are TRBV5-4 and TRBJ2-7, with D unresolved. CDR1 is SGHNT and CDR2 is YYREEE in the germline V gene (reference sequence). The germline V and J ends were trimmed by 4 bases and 2 bases, with 16 bases remaining between them. CDR3 length: 15 residues. The CDR3 reads CASSLADKHPYEQYF. CDR3 in DNA: TGTGCCAGCAGCCTCGCTGACAAACACCCCTACGAGCAGTACTTC.

The chain joins TRBV6-1 to TRBJ2-7; 9 bases are a match to TRBD1. Germline V gene data show CDR1 as MNHNS and CDR2 as SASEGT. With V trimmed by 1 base and J by 1 base, 5 bases remained unmatched. The CDR3 is 16 amino acids. The chain's CDR3 is CASSEGAGQGSYEQYF. The CDR3, as DNA: TGTGCCAGCAGTGAAGGGGCCGGACAGGGGTCCTACGAGCAGTACTTC.

There are a few counts of this clone. The J gene is TRBJ1-5, the V gene TRBV28, with D unresolved. V shed 2 bases and J shed 3 bases, with 14 bases lying between them. CDR1 is MDHEN and CDR2 is SYDVKM in the germline V gene. The CDR3 runs 16 residues. The CDR3 DNA reads TGTGCCAGCAGTTTAACTTCCGACGGGAACAATCAGCCCCAGCATTTT. Translated, it gives CASSLTSDGNNQPQHF.

The chain employs TRBV4-1 and TRBJ2-1, with D maybe TRBD2 (6 bases). Germline CDR1 is MGHRA and CDR2 is YSYEKL. The CDR3 spans 15 residues. V shed 5 bases and J shed 0 bases, with 11 bases lying between them. CDR3 bases: TGCGCCAGCAGCGGGACTCTGAGCTCCTACAATGAGCAGTTCTTC. Translated, it gives CASSGTLSSYNEQFF.

The chain carries TRBV28 and TRBJ1-1, with 9 positions matching TRBD1. The CDR3 has 13 residues. CDR1 is MDHEN, CDR2 SYDVKM, per germline. Germline trimming cut 4 bases from V and 10 bases from J; bases unmatched to any gene: 7. DNA for the CDR3: TGTGCCAGCAGTTCGGGACCGGACAGGGGAGCTTTCTTT. Amino acid sequence: CASSSGPDRGAFF.

The chain combines TRBV20-1 with TRBJ2-7; 7 bases fit TRBD1. There are 11 residues in the CDR3. V dropped 7 bases and J dropped 2; count of bases not matched to a gene: 2. Germline loops: CDR1 DFQATT, CDR2 SNEGSKA (reference sequence). The CDR3 DNA reads as TGCAGTGGACAGGGAACCTACGAGCAGTACTTC. This translates into CSGQGTYEQYF.

The chain is built from TRBV5-4 and TRBJ1-2, with TRBD1 identical over 9 bases. The length of the CDR3 is 16 residues. From germline, CDR1 is SGHNT and CDR2 YYREEE (reference sequence). V lost 0 bases and J lost 4; bases outside the gene matches: 7. CDR3 bases: TGTGCCAGCAGCTTGGTGGGGACAGGGATTGTCTATGGCTACACCTTC. Translated, it gives CASSLVGTGIVYGYTF.

The chain recombines TRBV27 with TRBJ2-1, with D perhaps matching TRBD1 (6 bases). Germline values: CDR1 MNHEY, CDR2 SMNVEV (reference sequence). Trimming removed 2 bases from V and 6 bases from J, with 11 bases in between. The CDR3 runs to 14 residues. This chain's CDR3 is CASSLVGTSNEQFF. The CDR3 bases are TGTGCCAGCAGTTTAGTCGGGACATCCAATGAGCAGTTCTTC.